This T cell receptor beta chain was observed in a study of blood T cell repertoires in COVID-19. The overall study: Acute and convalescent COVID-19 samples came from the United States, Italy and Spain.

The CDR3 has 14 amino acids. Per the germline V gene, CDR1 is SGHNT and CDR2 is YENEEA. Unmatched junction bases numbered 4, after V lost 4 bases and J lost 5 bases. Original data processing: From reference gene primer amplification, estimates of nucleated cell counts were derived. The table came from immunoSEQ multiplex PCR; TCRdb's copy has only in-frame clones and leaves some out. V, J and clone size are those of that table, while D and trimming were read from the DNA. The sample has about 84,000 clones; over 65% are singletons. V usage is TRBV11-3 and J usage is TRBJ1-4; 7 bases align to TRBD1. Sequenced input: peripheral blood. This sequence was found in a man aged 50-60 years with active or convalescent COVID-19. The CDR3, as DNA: TGTGCCAGCAGCTACCGGGACAGCAATGAAAAACTGTTTTTT. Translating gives CASSYRDSNEKLFF.